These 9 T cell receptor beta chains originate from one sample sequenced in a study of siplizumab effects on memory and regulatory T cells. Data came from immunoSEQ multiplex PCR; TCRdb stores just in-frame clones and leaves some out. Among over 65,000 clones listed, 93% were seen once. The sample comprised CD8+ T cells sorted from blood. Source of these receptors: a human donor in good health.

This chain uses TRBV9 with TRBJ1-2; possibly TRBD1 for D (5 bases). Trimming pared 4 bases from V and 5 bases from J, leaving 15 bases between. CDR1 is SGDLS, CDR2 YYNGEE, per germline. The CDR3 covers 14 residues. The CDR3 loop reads CASSTPAGKYGYTF. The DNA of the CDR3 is TGTGCCAGCAGCACCCCCGCAGGGAAGTATGGCTACACCTTC.

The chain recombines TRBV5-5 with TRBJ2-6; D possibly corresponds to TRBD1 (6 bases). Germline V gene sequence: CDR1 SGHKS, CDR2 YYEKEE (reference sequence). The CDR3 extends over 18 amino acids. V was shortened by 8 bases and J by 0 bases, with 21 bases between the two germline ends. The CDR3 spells CASRGRTVSSSGANVLTF. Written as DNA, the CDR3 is TGTGCCAGTCGGGGCAGGACAGTTTCTAGCTCTGGGGCCAACGTCCTGACTTTC.

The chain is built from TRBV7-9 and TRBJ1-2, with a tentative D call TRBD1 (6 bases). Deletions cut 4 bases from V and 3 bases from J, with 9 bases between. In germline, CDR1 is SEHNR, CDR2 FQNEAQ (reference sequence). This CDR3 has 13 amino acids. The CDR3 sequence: CASSSGQHYGYTF. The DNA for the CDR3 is TGTGCCAGCAGCTCTGGACAGCACTATGGCTACACCTTC.

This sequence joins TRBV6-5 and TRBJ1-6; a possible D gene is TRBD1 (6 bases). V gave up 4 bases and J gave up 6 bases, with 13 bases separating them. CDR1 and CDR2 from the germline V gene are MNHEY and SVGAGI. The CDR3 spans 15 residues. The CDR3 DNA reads TGTGCCAGCAGTTTTAGGACAGAATTTAATTCACCCCTCCACTTT. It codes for CASSFRTEFNSPLHF.

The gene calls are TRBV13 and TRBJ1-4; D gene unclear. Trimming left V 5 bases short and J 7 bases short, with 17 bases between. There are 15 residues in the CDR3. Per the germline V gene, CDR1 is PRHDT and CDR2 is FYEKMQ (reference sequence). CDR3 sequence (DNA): TGTGCCAGCAGCGACACGATGGGCGGGAGTGAAAAACTGTTTTTT. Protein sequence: CASSDTMGGSEKLFF. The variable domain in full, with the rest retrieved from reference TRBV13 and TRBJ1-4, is AAGVIQSPRHLIKEKRETATLKCYPIPRHDTVYWYQQGPGQDPQFLISFYEKMQSDKGSIPDRFSAQQFSDYHSELNMSSLELGDSALYFCASSDTMGGSEKLFFGSGTQLSVL.

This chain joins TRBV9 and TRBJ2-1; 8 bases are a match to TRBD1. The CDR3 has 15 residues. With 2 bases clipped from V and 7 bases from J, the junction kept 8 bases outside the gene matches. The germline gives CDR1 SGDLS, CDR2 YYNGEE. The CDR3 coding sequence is TGTGCCAGCAGCGTTTCCACAGGGGGGTGGAATGAGCAGTTCTTC. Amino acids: CASSVSTGGWNEQFF.

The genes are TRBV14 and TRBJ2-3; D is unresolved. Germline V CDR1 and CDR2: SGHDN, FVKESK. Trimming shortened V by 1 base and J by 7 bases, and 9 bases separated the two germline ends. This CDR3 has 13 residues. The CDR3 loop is CASSQGPTNTQYF. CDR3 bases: TGTGCCAGCAGCCAAGGACCCACGAATACGCAGTATTTT.

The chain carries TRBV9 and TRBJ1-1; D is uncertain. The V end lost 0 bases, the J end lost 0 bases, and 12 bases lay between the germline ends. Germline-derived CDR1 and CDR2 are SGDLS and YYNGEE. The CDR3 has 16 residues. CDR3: CASSVASGSMNTEAFF. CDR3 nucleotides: TGTGCCAGCAGCGTAGCTAGCGGAAGCATGAACACTGAAGCTTTCTTT. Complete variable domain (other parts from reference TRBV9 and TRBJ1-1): DSGVTQTPKHLITATGQRVTLRCSPRSGDLSVYWYQQSLDQGLQFLIQYYNGEERAKGNILERFSAQQFPDLHSELNLSSLELGDSALYFCASSVASGSMNTEAFFGQGTRLTVV.

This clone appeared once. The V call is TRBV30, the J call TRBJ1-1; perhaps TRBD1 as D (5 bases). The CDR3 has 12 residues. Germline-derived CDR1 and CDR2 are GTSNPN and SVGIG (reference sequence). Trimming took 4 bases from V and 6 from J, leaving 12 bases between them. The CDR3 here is CAWKEMGPEAFF. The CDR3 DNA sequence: TGTGCCTGGAAAGAAATGGGACCTGAAGCTTTCTTT.